This T cell receptor (beta chain) was sequenced for a study of CD8 T cells in ankylosing spondylitis. Whole-study results and caveats: One TCR beta motif, made up of roughly 8 highly homologous variants, appeared characteristic of ankylosing spondylitis blood. The clones that were linked to disease were reported to be significantly enriched in matched synovial fluid samples from ankylosing spondylitis patients. Clones that were linked to disease were CD8+ and were relatively rare in peripheral blood. Certain motif variants had earlier appeared in reactive arthritis synovial fluid and blood.

Construction of TCR beta libraries was performed using quantitative 5'-RACE with molecular barcodes. From the 5' RACE reads, TCRdb called clonotypes with MiXCR, one entry per CDR3 protein. Among over 600,000 distinct CDR3 sequences listed, 19% were seen once. The V and J ends lost 4 bases and 9 bases, in that order; junction bases with no gene match: 10. The germline V gene encodes CDR1 SGHTA and CDR2 FQGTGA. The CDR3 loop spans 16 amino acids. As for this clonotype: Its antigen is unknown.

This rearrangement joins TRBV7-3 to TRBJ2-1; 12 bases are a match to TRBD2. This clonotype was obtained from a male donor with ankylosing spondylitis. Sample: blood, either unsorted or a sorted T cell fraction (not recorded which). The DNA of the CDR3 is TGTGCCAGCAGCTCGCTCCCGACTAGCGGGGGAACTGAGCAGTTCTTC. Amino acids: CASSSLPTSGGTEQFF.